This is a list of T cell receptor beta chains from one sample in a study of cytomegalovirus exposure and HLA in healthy donors. Assay used: immunoSEQ multiplex PCR; TCRdb lists only in-frame clones, some missing. Here the sample spans about 280,000 clones, approximately 88% being singletons. Specimen: PBMCs. The receptors were sampled from a woman in her late teens or twenties in good health and CMV-seronegative. Each CDR3 is given with its conserved first and last residue. The D gene is left open where the match is weak. Expanded clones are given a class, and other clones once, few, many or no size at all.

-	TRBV7-8	TRBD2	TRBJ2-5	15	CASSFGLAGKETQYF	TGTGCCAGCAGCTTCGGACTAGCGGGAAAAGAGACCCAGTACTTC
-	TRBV14	-	TRBJ1-3	17	CASSQVRAGYSGNTIYF	TGTGCCAGCAGCCAAGTAAGAGCCGGGTATTCTGGAAACACCATATATTTT
-	TRBV25-1	-	TRBJ2-1	13	CASSDQVRLEQFF	TGTGCCAGCAGTGACCAGGTTCGGCTTGAGCAGTTCTTC
-	TRBV5-6	TRBD1	TRBJ2-1	14	CASSRDRVHNEQFF	TGTGCCAGCAGTCGTGACAGGGTCCACAATGAGCAGTTCTTC
-	TRBV27	-	TRBJ2-1	15	CASRLSGGRNNEQFF	TGTGCCAGCCGTCTCTCGGGGGGCCGCAACAATGAGCAGTTCTTC
once	TRBV29-1	TRBD1	TRBJ1-2	14	CSVSGTVGKYGYTF	TGCAGCGTTTCCGGGACAGTCGGGAAATATGGCTACACCTTC
once	TRBV6-5	TRBD1	TRBJ1-5	15	CASRKDRAGNQPQHF	TGTGCCAGCAGGAAGGACAGGGCTGGCAATCAGCCCCAGCATTTT
-	TRBV5-1	-	TRBJ2-2	14	CASSYRGGIGELFF	TGCGCCAGCAGCTACAGGGGGGGTATCGGGGAGCTGTTTTTT
-	TRBV5-1	TRBD1	TRBJ1-4	17	CASSLYQGARANEKLFF	TGCGCCAGCAGCTTGTACCAGGGGGCGCGAGCTAATGAAAAACTGTTTTTT
once	TRBV10-1	-	TRBJ1-1	15	CASSENRGRATEAFF	TGCGCCAGCAGTGAGAATCGGGGGAGGGCGACTGAAGCTTTCTTT
-	TRBV10-3	TRBD1	TRBJ2-1	15	CAIRFGTGANNEQFF	TGTGCCATCCGATTTGGCACAGGGGCAAACAATGAGCAGTTCTTC
-	TRBV25-1	-	TRBJ2-7	13	CASSGPLGGEQYF	TGTGCCAGCAGTGGGCCCCTGGGGGGAGAGCAGTACTTC
few	TRBV21-1	-	TRBJ1-6	13	CASSIAAGSPLHF	TGTGCCAGCAGCATCGCAGCGGGTTCACCCCTCCACTTT
-	TRBV7-3	-	TRBJ1-6	13	CASSKGGGSTLHF	TGTGCCAGCAGCAAAGGCGGGGGAAGTACCCTCCACTTT
-	TRBV5-8	-	TRBJ1-1	14	CASSLDRVRTEAFF	TGTGCCAGCAGCTTGGACAGGGTCCGCACTGAAGCTTTCTTT
-	TRBV15	-	TRBJ1-1	14	CATSRDRDGTEAFF	TGTGCCACCAGCAGAGACAGGGATGGCACTGAAGCTTTCTTT
-	TRBV5-1	TRBD1	TRBJ1-2	15	CASSPTTQQGYGYTF	TGCGCCAGCAGCCCCACGACACAACAGGGGTATGGCTACACCTTC
-	TRBV4-2	-	TRBJ1-4	15	CASSQVSATNEKLFF	TGTGCCAGCAGCCAAGTTTCTGCAACTAATGAAAAACTGTTTTTT
-	TRBV6-5	-	TRBJ2-7	12	CASGGPPYEQYF	TGTGCCAGTGGAGGGCCGCCTTACGAGCAGTACTTC
-	TRBV28	-	TRBJ1-2	17	CASSSPQGAITNYGYTF	TGTGCCAGCAGCTCCCCGCAAGGGGCCATTACAAACTATGGCTACACCTTC
-	TRBV29-1	TRBD1	TRBJ1-1	13	CSVWDSLNTEAFF	TGCAGCGTTTGGGACAGTTTGAACACTGAAGCTTTCTTT
-	TRBV14	TRBD1	TRBJ2-2	15	CASSQRDRVAGELFF	TGTGCCAGCAGCCAACGAGACAGGGTGGCCGGGGAGCTGTTTTTT
-	TRBV10-3	-	TRBJ2-1	16	CAISDLATPVYNEQFF	TGTGCCATCAGTGATTTGGCCACCCCCGTTTACAATGAGCAGTTCTTC
-	TRBV2	-	TRBJ2-3	14	CASGQGLNTDTQYF	TGTGCCAGCGGGCAGGGCCTAAACACAGATACGCAGTATTTT
once	TRBV2	TRBD2	TRBJ2-1	19	CASRILVGLAGGPHNEQFF	TGTGCCAGCAGAATACTCGTAGGACTAGCGGGAGGGCCCCACAATGAGCAGTTCTTC
-	TRBV7-8	-	TRBJ1-1	16	CASSLGAETLYTEAFF	TGTGCCAGCAGCTTGGGGGCCGAGACACTATACACTGAAGCTTTCTTT
-	TRBV4-1	-	TRBJ2-1	14	CASSQKGLSNEQFF	TGCGCCAGCAGCCAGAAGGGGCTGTCCAATGAGCAGTTCTTC
-	TRBV5-1	-	TRBJ2-3	14	CASSLRGRTDTQYF	TGCGCCAGCAGCTTACGCGGGCGGACAGATACGCAGTATTTT
-	TRBV6-1	-	TRBJ1-1	11	CASNRGAEAFF	TGTGCCAGCAACCGGGGGGCTGAAGCTTTCTTT
-	TRBV5-1	-	TRBJ2-2	14	CASRKQAGTGELFF	TGCGCCAGCAGAAAACAGGCCGGCACCGGGGAGCTGTTTTTT
-	TRBV28	TRBD1	TRBJ1-5	14	CASRPDRGDQPQHF	TGTGCCAGCAGGCCCGACAGGGGAGATCAGCCCCAGCATTTT
-	TRBV21-1	-	TRBJ2-1	18	CASAPGQGEREGPDEQFF	TGTGCCAGCGCCCCGGGACAGGGTGAGCGGGAGGGCCCGGATGAGCAGTTCTTC
-	TRBV6-1	-	TRBJ1-5	13	CASSERGNQPQHF	TGTGCCAGCAGTGAACGGGGGAATCAGCCCCAGCATTTT
-	TRBV20-1	-	TRBJ2-1	10	CSASAHEQFF	TGCAGTGCTAGCGCGCATGAGCAGTTCTTC
-	TRBV7-2	TRBD2	TRBJ2-7	15	CASSLKAGVPLEQYF	TGTGCCAGCAGCTTAAAAGCGGGGGTTCCCCTCGAGCAGTACTTC
-	TRBV5-1	-	TRBJ1-1	15	CASSLAQGGNTEAFF	TGCGCCAGCAGCTTGGCACAGGGTGGGAACACTGAAGCTTTCTTT
-	TRBV7-9	-	TRBJ2-1	16	CASSSPDRISYNEQFF	TGTGCCAGCAGTTCCCCCGACAGGATCTCCTACAATGAGCAGTTCTTC
-	TRBV5-1	-	TRBJ2-3	15	CASSLRQGGADTQYF	TGCGCCAGCAGCTTGAGACAGGGAGGTGCAGATACGCAGTATTTT
-	TRBV14	TRBD1	TRBJ2-4	14	CASSHSGQGNIQYF	TGTGCCAGCAGCCACTCGGGACAGGGGAACATTCAGTACTTC
-	TRBV7-2	TRBD2	TRBJ2-7	14	CASSLRTSRSEQYF	TGTGCCAGCAGCTTAAGGACTAGCCGCTCCGAGCAGTACTTC
-	TRBV10-1	-	TRBJ1-5	13	CASSENKNQPQHF	TGCGCCAGCAGTGAGAACAAGAATCAGCCCCAGCATTTT
-	TRBV25-1	-	TRBJ2-7	16	CASSDLLGQGNYEQYF	TGTGCCAGCAGTGATCTATTGGGGCAGGGAAACTACGAGCAGTACTTC
-	TRBV11-2	-	TRBJ2-5	14	CASSFRLPQETQYF	TGTGCCAGCAGCTTCCGTCTACCTCAAGAGACCCAGTACTTC
-	TRBV7-9	TRBD1	TRBJ2-1	12	CASSFQGDEQFF	TGTGCCAGCAGCTTTCAGGGGGATGAGCAGTTCTTC
-	TRBV28	-	TRBJ2-1	18	CASSLLFSAGVSYNEQFF	TGTGCCAGCAGTTTACTATTCTCGGCGGGCGTCTCCTACAATGAGCAGTTCTTC
-	TRBV9	TRBD1	TRBJ1-2	15	CASSANTGAFYGYTF	TGTGCCAGCAGCGCCAACACAGGGGCCTTTTATGGCTACACCTTC
-	TRBV7-2	TRBD2	TRBJ2-2	17	CASGLGGSGSGGGELFF	TGTGCCAGCGGCTTAGGGGGTAGCGGGAGCGGGGGCGGGGAGCTGTTTTTT
-	TRBV28	TRBD2	TRBJ2-1	15	CASYSQASGKTEQFF	TGTGCCAGCTATTCCCAAGCTAGCGGGAAAACTGAGCAGTTCTTC
-	TRBV4-3	-	TRBJ2-1	16	CASSQDRTFSYNEQFF	TGCGCCAGCAGCCAAGATCGGACTTTCTCCTACAATGAGCAGTTCTTC
-	TRBV2	-	TRBJ2-1	15	CASFGGGTSYNEQFF	TGTGCCAGCTTCGGAGGCGGGACGTCCTACAATGAGCAGTTCTTC
-	TRBV5-1	-	TRBJ1-2	14	CASSPETVNYGYTF	TGCGCCAGCAGCCCGGAGACGGTTAACTATGGCTACACCTTC
-	TRBV15	TRBD1	TRBJ2-1	15	CATSRTGAGGNEQFF	TGTGCCACCAGCAGAACAGGGGCTGGGGGCAATGAGCAGTTCTTC
few	TRBV7-9	-	TRBJ2-7	13	CASSLAGQIMVHF	TGTGCCAGCAGCTTAGCGGGACAAATTATGGTGCACTTC